The clone carrying this TCR beta chain appeared a few times. This entry belongs to a study of blood T cell repertoires in COVID-19. About the research overall: The United States, Italy and Spain were the sources of the acute and convalescent COVID-19 samples. Nucleic acid was either cDNA or gDNA, and it came from T cells, B-cell-depleted T cells, or PBMCs.

Per the original data handling: Reference gene primers were amplified, and this amplification served to estimate nucleated cell counts. Only in-frame clones appear in the TCRdb table, and some are missing; sequencing was by immunoSEQ multiplex PCR. The V and J calls and the clone size are those of that table, but D and trimming were determined from the DNA. The data contain roughly 140,000 clones, around four fifths of them singletons. Germline V lookup: CDR1 SGHRS, CDR2 YFSETQ. The CDR3 is 15 amino acids. V was cut by 2 bases and J by 7 bases, with 18 bases left in between. The source material was peripheral blood. This TCR came from a woman aged 40 to 50 with active or convalescent COVID-19. The chain couples TRBV5-1 to TRBJ1-1; D may be TRBD1 (6 bases). CDR3 bases: TGCGCCAGCAGCTTCGACGGGACACACACATATGAAGCTTTCTTT. This gives the protein CASSFDGTHTYEAFF. The complete variable domain, with remaining parts taken from reference TRBV5-1 and TRBJ1-1, reads KAGVTQTPRYLIKTRGQQVTLSCSPISGHRSVSWYQQTPGQGLQFLFEYFSETQRNKGNFPGRFSGRQFSNSRSEMNVSTLELGDSALYLCASSFDGTHTYEAFFGQGTRLTVV.